Below, one TCR beta chain is given with its context. This record comes from a study of blood T cell repertoires in COVID-19. In the study overall: From T cells, B-cell-depleted T cells, or PBMCs came the material, which was cDNA or gDNA.

Clones were sequenced by immunoSEQ multiplex PCR, and TCRdb holds only the in-frame ones, with some missing. Among tens of thousands of clones listed, about 80% were seen once. Trimming left V 6 bases short and J 5 bases short, with 25 bases between. CDR3 size: 16 residues. From germline, CDR1 is DFQATT and CDR2 SNEGSKA (reference sequence). This receptor was taken from an older man with acute or convalescent COVID-19. The sample consisted of peripheral blood. The chain employs TRBV20-1 and TRBJ1-1; a possible D gene is TRBD1 (5 bases). CDR3 DNA: TGCAGTGCCAGTAGGGGTGATCCCAACTCGGCGACTGAAGCTTTCTTT. Encoded protein: CSASRGDPNSATEAFF.